The 9 T cell receptor beta chains below come from one sample, sequenced in a study of cytomegalovirus exposure and HLA in healthy donors. PCR primers comprised 60 Vbeta and 13 Jbeta primers. Data came from immunoSEQ multiplex PCR; TCRdb stores just in-frame clones and leaves some out. The sample lists 100,000 to 120,000 clones, less than 80% seen once, with 1% to 1.5% in the top ten. Source material: PBMCs. Source of these receptors: a man aged 30-40 years in good health and CMV-seronegative.

This clone showed up just once. The rearrangement uses TRBV4-3 and TRBJ2-1; 10 nucleotides align to TRBD1. The CDR3 is 17 amino acids. The V and J ends lost 0 bases and 4 bases, in that order; junction bases with no gene match: 6. Germline V gene data show CDR1 as LGHNA and CDR2 as YSLEER. The CDR3 spells CASSQDRGTGVYNEQFF. In nucleotides, the CDR3 is TGCGCCAGCAGCCAAGATAGGGGGACAGGGGTATACAATGAGCAGTTCTTC.

J is TRBJ1-5 and V is TRBV2; D is undetermined. This CDR3 has 14 amino acids. V shed 5 bases and J shed 8 bases, with 16 bases lying between them. Germline CDR1 SNHLY, CDR2 FYNNEI. This CDR3 reads CASSREGIMEPQHF. CDR3 coding DNA: TGTGCCAGCAGTCGGGAAGGAATTATGGAGCCCCAGCATTTT. The full variable domain, its missing parts supplied by reference TRBV2 and TRBJ1-5, is EPEVTQTPSHQVTQMGQEVILRCVPISNHLYFYWYRQILGQKVEFLVSFYNNEISEKSEIFDDQFSVERPDGSNFTLKIRSTKLEDSAMYFCASSREGIMEPQHFGDGTRLSIL.

In DNA form, the CDR3 reads TGTGCCAGCAGAGGAGGATCCGGGACAGGGGGCGGTTATTTGGCTGAAGCTTTCTTT. Its protein is CASRGGSGTGGGYLAEAFF. The chain joins TRBV2 to TRBJ1-1, with TRBD1 identical over 12 bases. Per germline, CDR1 SNHLY and CDR2 FYNNEI. This CDR3 has 19 amino acids. J was trimmed by 6 bases and V by 6 bases; bases with no gene match: 20.

The genes are TRBV19 and TRBJ1-5, with D hard to call. This CDR3 contains 15 residues. With 5 bases removed from V and 0 bases from J, the gap between germline ends came to 11 bases. Germline values: CDR1 LNHDA, CDR2 SQIVND (reference sequence). The CDR3 sequence is CASSAPVYSNQPQHF. The CDR3 bases are TGTGCCAGTAGTGCACCGGTTTATAGCAATCAGCCCCAGCATTTT.

The chain carries TRBV4-3 and TRBJ2-1; 13 bases map to TRBD2. The CDR3 consists of 16 residues. Germline V gives CDR1 LGHNA, CDR2 YSLEER. V shed 3 bases and J 6 bases; nucleotides not matched to a gene: 5. In DNA, the CDR3 is TGCGCCAGCAGCCATACTAGCGGGAGGGCCCTCAATGAGCAGTTCTTC. It is translated as CASSHTSGRALNEQFF.

The V and J genes are TRBV5-6 and TRBJ2-1, with D tentatively TRBD1 (6 bases). CDR3 length equals 12 residues. V was shortened by 6 bases and J by 8 bases, with 12 bases between the two germline ends. CDR1 is SGHDT, CDR2 YYEEEE, per germline. The CDR3 loop reads CASKRTVHEQFF. CDR3 in DNA: TGTGCCAGCAAACGGACAGTCCATGAGCAGTTCTTC.

Comment on this clone: The junction differs from germline at one of its ends, possibly a read error. The chain is built from TRBV5-6 and TRBJ2-7; 8 nucleotides line up with TRBD1. Germline V CDR1 and CDR2: SGHDT, YYEEEE. The CDR3 totals 17 residues. The CDR3 is CASSLGIRTGIVHEQHF. The CDR3 nucleotides read TGTGCCAGCAGCTTGGGAATACGGACAGGGATTGTCCACGAGCAGCACTTC.

The gene calls are TRBV19 and TRBJ1-4; 8 positions match TRBD1. CDR1 and CDR2 (germline): LNHDA, SQIVND (reference sequence). The CDR3 spans 12 residues. The ends lost 4 bases at V and 10 bases at J; junction bases unmatched: 2. CDR3: CASSTTGVKLFF. In DNA, the CDR3 is TGTGCCAGTAGTACGACAGGGGTAAAACTGTTTTTT.

This sequence joins TRBV20-1 and TRBJ1-1, with no clear D. Germline V gives CDR1 DFQATT, CDR2 SNEGSKA (reference sequence). The CDR3 totals 8 residues. The CDR3 DNA follows: TGCAGCGGGGTGGAAGCTTTCTTT. As protein: CSGVEAFF.